One sample yielded the 20 T cell receptor beta chains listed below, sequenced in a study of blood T cell repertoires in COVID-19. Profiling relied on immunoSEQ multiplex PCR, and the TCRdb table lists in-frame clones only, not all of them. The sample lists more than 90,000 clones; around 85% were seen once. Material for sequencing was peripheral blood. All receptors come from an older woman with active or convalescent COVID-19.

The rearrangement joins TRBV5-1 to TRBJ2-3; 14 bases align to TRBD2. V was pared by 2 bases and J by 2 bases, with 4 bases of the junction left unmatched. Germline V lookup: CDR1 SGHRS, CDR2 YFSETQ. This CDR3 spans 17 amino acids. The CDR3 loop is CASSLSGLAGVTDTQYF. CDR3 nucleotides: TGCGCCAGCAGCTTATCGGGACTAGCGGGAGTCACAGATACGCAGTATTTT. The variable domain in full, with the rest retrieved from reference TRBV5-1 and TRBJ2-3, is KAGVTQTPRYLIKTRGQQVTLSCSPISGHRSVSWYQQTPGQGLQFLFEYFSETQRNKGNFPGRFSGRQFSNSRSEMNVSTLELGDSALYLCASSLSGLAGVTDTQYFGPGTRLTVL.

The rearrangement joins TRBV10-3 to TRBJ1-2; D is undetermined. In germline, CDR1 is ENHRY, CDR2 SYGVKD. V shed 5 bases and J shed 2 bases, with 15 bases lying between them. The CDR3 spans 15 residues. CDR3 nucleotide sequence: TGTGCCATCAGTATAGGGAGCCCCCTAAACTATGGCTACACCTTC. Protein product: CAISIGSPLNYGYTF.

V usage is TRBV11-3 and J usage is TRBJ1-1; D is possibly TRBD1 (6 bases). This CDR3 is 14 amino acids long. The germline V gene has CDR1 SGHNT and CDR2 YENEEA. The V end lost 5 bases, the J end lost 5 bases, and 15 bases lay between the germline ends. The DNA for the CDR3 is TGTGCCAGCAGCCTGACAGGCGGGAGGACTGAAGCTTTCTTT. This translates into CASSLTGGRTEAFF.

The chain recombines TRBV7-9 with TRBJ2-1; D perhaps matches TRBD2 (6 bases). The CDR3 consists of 14 residues. V was cut by 5 bases and J by 6 bases, with 14 bases left in between. Per germline, CDR1 SEHNR and CDR2 FQNEAQ (reference sequence). The CDR3 region is CASSPRAGGNEQFF. CDR3 DNA sequence: TGTGCCAGCAGCCCCAGAGCCGGGGGCAATGAGCAGTTCTTC.

The chain is built from TRBV7-8 and TRBJ2-1; a weak D match, TRBD1 (5 bases). Per the germline V gene, CDR1 is SGHVS and CDR2 is FQNEAQ. The ends were cut back, 3 bases at V and 0 bases at J, with 9 bases in the middle. The CDR3 extends over 15 amino acids. This CDR3 reads CASSLQGNSYNEQFF. CDR3 nucleotides: TGTGCCAGCAGCTTGCAGGGTAACTCCTACAATGAGCAGTTCTTC.

This sequence joins TRBV5-8 and TRBJ1-2, with D possibly matching TRBD1 (5 bases). V lost 5 bases and J lost 7, with 9 bases in between. The CDR3 has 11 residues. The germline V gene has CDR1 SGHTS and CDR2 YDEGEE. The CDR3 is CASRGGVGYTF. The CDR3 coding sequence is TGTGCCAGCAGAGGAGGGGTTGGCTACACCTTC.

The rearrangement joins TRBV24-1 to TRBJ2-6; the match to TRBD1 covers 8 bases. Trimming cost V 4 bases and J 0 bases; bases outside gene matches: 7. Germline CDR1 KGHDR, CDR2 SFDVKD. This CDR3 is 18 amino acids long. CDR3 DNA: TGTGCCACCAGTGAAAGCTACGGACAGGGCTCTGGGGCCAACGTCCTGACTTTC. Its translation: CATSESYGQGSGANVLTF.

In DNA, the CDR3 is TGTGCCAGCAGGGCGGGACAGGGGGCGATTAATTCACCCCTCCACTTT. Protein sequence: CASRAGQGAINSPLHF. The V call is TRBV2, the J call TRBJ1-6; TRBD1 agrees at 12 bases. There are 16 residues in the CDR3. Germline CDR1 reads SNHLY; CDR2 reads FYNNEI. V lost 6 bases and J lost 6; bases outside the gene matches: 6.

CDR3 amino acids: CASSPVAGGSNYGYTF. The CDR3 DNA is TGTGCCAGCAGCCCCGTGGCGGGGGGTTCGAACTATGGCTACACCTTC. The chain joins TRBV5-6 to TRBJ1-2; a possible D gene is TRBD1 (5 bases). The ends were cut back, 4 bases at V and 2 bases at J, with 18 bases in the middle. The CDR3 length is 16 residues. Germline values: CDR1 SGHDT, CDR2 YYEEEE.

The V call is TRBV5-1, the J call TRBJ2-3, with D tentatively TRBD1 (5 bases). Deletions cut 10 bases from V and 3 bases from J, with 15 bases between. CDR1 is SGHRS, CDR2 YFSETQ, per germline. The length of the CDR3 is 13 residues. CDR3 sequence (DNA): TGCGCCGTGGGGCACAGCCAGACAGATACGCAGTATTTT. Encoded protein: CAVGHSQTDTQYF.

The rearrangement uses TRBV2 and TRBJ1-4; D may be TRBD1 (6 bases). The V end was cut by 4 bases, the J end by 7 bases, with 22 bases between. The CDR3 consists of 17 residues. CDR1 and CDR2 (germline): SNHLY, FYNNEI. CDR3 in amino acids: CASSGLRGWGLAEKLFF. The CDR3, as DNA: TGTGCCAGCAGTGGGCTCCGTGGTTGGGGGCTAGCTGAAAAACTGTTTTTT.

This chain connects TRBV30 to TRBJ1-5, with a tentative D call TRBD1 (6 bases). Trimming cost V 3 bases and J 4 bases, with 13 bases left between them. The CDR3 totals 14 residues. Germline CDR1 and CDR2: GTSNPN and SVGIG (reference sequence). The CDR3 loop is CAWSATGGNQPQHF. CDR3 in DNA: TGTGCCTGGAGCGCGACAGGTGGGAATCAGCCCCAGCATTTT.

The chain employs TRBV7-2 and TRBJ2-2, with 8 bases identical to TRBD2. Germline V gives CDR1 SGHTA, CDR2 FQGNSA. The CDR3 consists of 15 residues. V was pared by 3 bases and J by 3 bases, with 3 bases of the junction left unmatched. The chain's CDR3 is CASSLGGGYTGELFF. The CDR3, as DNA: TGTGCCAGCAGCTTGGGCGGGGGGTACACCGGGGAGCTGTTTTTT.

The chain employs TRBV18 and TRBJ1-1; D remains unclear. Looked up from germline, CDR1 is KGHSH and CDR2 is LQKENI. The CDR3 runs to 13 residues. V lost 5 bases and J 3 bases, leaving 10 bases between the germline ends. The chain's CDR3 is CASSDSEDTEAFF. CDR3 nucleotides: TGTGCCAGCTCAGATAGTGAAGACACTGAAGCTTTCTTT.

V is TRBV21-1 and J is TRBJ2-7; TRBD1 is the table's D call and was not checked against the DNA. TRBV21-1 counts as a pseudogene. The CDR3 sequence is 15 residues long. The CDR3 spells CASSRDTRSSYEQYF. CDR3 in DNA: TGTGCCAGCAGCCGGGACACCCGAAGCTCCTACGAGCAGTACTTC.

The chain is built from TRBV7-2 and TRBJ1-5, with 7 bases fitting TRBD1. Germline V gene sequence: CDR1 SGHTA, CDR2 FQGNSA. V dropped 6 bases and J dropped 3; count of bases not matched to a gene: 5. The CDR3 spans 14 residues. The CDR3 DNA is TGTGCCAGCAGTTATACAGGGGACAATCAGCCCCAGCATTTT. Its translation is CASSYTGDNQPQHF.

The chain uses TRBV6-7 and TRBJ2-7, with TRBD1 identical over 8 bases. TRBV6-7 is given ORF status, its function remaining uncertain. The V segment lost 5 bases and the J segment 7 bases; nucleotides outside the gene matches: 10. The CDR3 covers 14 residues. The CDR3 nucleotides read TGTGCCAGCAGTAGCCCTTGGACAGGGATAGAGCAGTACTTC. It codes for CASSSPWTGIEQYF.

This rearrangement joins TRBV7-2 to TRBJ1-2; TRBD1 matches at 9 bases. Germline V gene sequence: CDR1 SGHTA, CDR2 FQGNSA. The J segment lost 6 bases and the V segment lost 5 bases, leaving 13 bases of the junction unmatched. The CDR3 extends over 16 amino acids. In nucleotides, the CDR3 is TGTGCCAGCAGCCCCCGACAAAGACAGGGGGAGAATGGCTACACCTTC. Translated: CASSPRQRQGENGYTF.

The V call is TRBV28, the J call TRBJ1-4, with unresolved D. Germline assignment: CDR1 MDHEN and CDR2 SYDVKM. V was cut by 2 bases and J by 8 bases, with 12 bases left in between. This CDR3 comprises 14 residues. DNA of the CDR3: TGTGCCAGCAGTTTAACCCAGGTTGAGGAAAAACTGTTTTTT. Translating gives CASSLTQVEEKLFF.

J is TRBJ1-2 and V is TRBV4-1; unclear D gene. With 0 bases removed from V and 6 bases from J, the gap between germline ends came to 11 bases. From germline, CDR1 is MGHRA and CDR2 YSYEKL. The CDR3 is 14 amino acids. CDR3 region: CASSQDRGRDGYTF. CDR3 DNA sequence: TGCGCCAGCAGCCAAGATCGTGGGCGCGATGGCTACACCTTC.